The rows below give T cell receptor beta chains drawn from one sample of a study of T cell changes during pregnancy in multiple sclerosis. Profiled with immunoSEQ multiplex PCR; TCRdb holds only in-frame clones, not every one. Of around 70,000 clones listed, almost 95% are singletons. Source: peripheral blood, taken before pregnancy. Receptor source: a female donor with multiple sclerosis, enrolled in a pregnancy study. The CDR3 runs from the conserved cysteine through the conserved F or W. D genes are given only for firm matches. Clone size is shown for a subset of rows, as once, few, many or a class of expanded clone.

V gene	clone size	J gene	CDR3 length	D gene	CDR3 DNA	CDR3 protein
TRBV29-1	-	TRBJ2-3	12	-	TGCAGCGTCGCGGGCTTTACGGATACGCAGTATTTT	CSVAGFTDTQYF
TRBV20-1	-	TRBJ1-1	11	-	TGCAGTGCTAGTGCGGGCATAGAAGCTTTCTTT	CSASAGIEAFF
TRBV7-8	-	TRBJ2-7	13	-	TGTGCCAGCAGCTGGACAGCGAGCTACGAGCAGTACTTC	CASSWTASYEQYF
TRBV13	-	TRBJ2-2	18	TRBD2	TGTGCCAGCAGCTCCGCTGAGGTAGTAGCGGGAGTCGACGGGGAGCTGTTTTTT	CASSSAEVVAGVDGELFF
TRBV19	-	TRBJ1-2	15	TRBD1	TGTGCCAGTAGTATAGAGACCGGGACAGACTATGGCTACACCTTC	CASSIETGTDYGYTF
TRBV2	-	TRBJ2-3	16	-	TGTGCCAGCAGTTACGCCGTATACAGGGAGTTAGATACGCAGTATTTT	CASSYAVYRELDTQYF
TRBV4-1	-	TRBJ1-2	19	TRBD1	TGCGCCAGCAGCCACCAAAGTCCGGGACAGGGAATAGCTGTCTATGGCTACACCTTC	CASSHQSPGQGIAVYGYTF
TRBV27	-	TRBJ2-1	17	-	TGTGCCAGCAGTTTATCGCAGGGCGGATACTACTACAATGAGCAGTTCTTC	CASSLSQGGYYYNEQFF
TRBV7-3	-	TRBJ2-1	17	TRBD2	TGTGCCAGCAGCTCTACCGGACTAGCGGGTAAATACAATGAGCAGTTCTTC	CASSSTGLAGKYNEQFF
TRBV7-9	-	TRBJ2-2	16	TRBD2	TGTGCCAGCAGCCCGCCGGGAGCGGGAGATACCGGGGAGCTGTTTTTT	CASSPPGAGDTGELFF
TRBV4-1	-	TRBJ2-2	16	-	TGCGCCAGCAGTGCGTTGGGAGACTCGAACACCGGGGAGCTGTTTTTT	CASSALGDSNTGELFF
TRBV6-5	-	TRBJ2-5	11	-	TGTGCCAGCAGCCAGGGGGAGACCCAGTACTTC	CASSQGETQYF
TRBV11-1	-	TRBJ1-2	14	-	TGTGCCAGCAGCTTATCCGGACAGAACTATGGCTACACCTTC	CASSLSGQNYGYTF
TRBV4-3	-	TRBJ1-5	14	TRBD1	TGCGCCAGCAGCCCCGGACAGGGGCTTCAGCCCCAGCATTTT	CASSPGQGLQPQHF
TRBV19	once	TRBJ1-5	14	-	TGTGCCAGTAGTATTTGGCAGTTCAATCAGCCCCAGCATTTT	CASSIWQFNQPQHF
TRBV2	-	TRBJ2-1	13	-	TGTGCCAGCAGTGAACGGGAATACAATGAGCAGTTCTTC	CASSEREYNEQFF
TRBV2	-	TRBJ2-1	14	-	TGTGCCAGCAGATTAACAGGGATCTACAATGAGCAGTTCTTC	CASRLTGIYNEQFF
TRBV14	-	TRBJ1-1	15	TRBD1	TGTGCCAGCAGCCAAGACAACCTTAGGGGGCCTGAAGCTTTCTTT	CASSQDNLRGPEAFF
TRBV7-8	-	TRBJ2-5	15	-	TGTGCCAGCAGGCCCAGGGATCCGGGGGTAGAGACCCAGTACTTC	CASRPRDPGVETQYF
TRBV4-2	-	TRBJ1-2	15	-	TGTGCCAGCAGCCAAGACATCCGGGGAGAGAATGGCTACACCTTC	CASSQDIRGENGYTF
TRBV28	-	TRBJ2-1	14	-	TGTGCCAGCAGTTTAACGGGAGCGGGCAATGAGCAGTTCTTC	CASSLTGAGNEQFF
TRBV27	-	TRBJ1-2	14	-	TGTGCCAGCAGGAACAGGGAGGGTTTATATGGCTACACCTTC	CASRNREGLYGYTF
TRBV6-5	-	TRBJ1-1	15	TRBD1	TGTGCCAGCAGTTATACCGGGGGACAGGTCACTGAAGCTTTCTTT	CASSYTGGQVTEAFF
TRBV2	-	TRBJ2-2	19	-	TGTGCCAGCACCAGTGAACGGGTTGAGGACAGCCTGGGTACCGGGGAGCTGTTTTTT	CASTSERVEDSLGTGELFF
TRBV6-5	-	TRBJ2-7	14	TRBD2	TGTGCCAGCAGTGGAGCGGGAACATCCTACGAGCAGTACTTC	CASSGAGTSYEQYF